These T cell receptor beta chains were read from a single sample in a study of T cells in Graves' hyperthyroidism and ophthalmopathy. Each CDR3 protein is one row after TCRdb ran MiXCR on the multiplex PCR reads. The table includes 350,000 or so distinct CDR3 sequences, 15% to 20% detected once. The sequenced material came from blood. Receptor source: a middle-aged woman with Graves' ophthalmopathy. Both conserved end residues are part of each CDR3. A D gene is named only where the DNA matches it firmly. Size is omitted from some rows. Given values are once, few, many or a class for expanded clones.

CDR3 DNA | CDR3 protein | clone size | J gene | V gene | D gene
TGCAGTGCTATTCCCCCGGGACACCTTAGCAATCAGCCCCAGCATTTT | CSAIPPGHLSNQPQHF | many | TRBJ1-5 | TRBV20-1 | -
TGTGCCAGCAGTTTTGCGGGTGGGGAAGAGACCCAGTACTTC | CASSFAGGEETQYF | many | TRBJ2-5 | TRBV28 | -
TGTGCCACCCAACCAAACCGGGACGGTCGACTCGAGCAGTACTTC | CATQPNRDGRLEQYF | many | TRBJ2-7 | TRBV6-1 | -
TGTGCCAGCAGTAATAAACCTGGGGCCAACGTCCTGACTTTC | CASSNKPGANVLTF | many | TRBJ2-6 | TRBV7-3 | -
TGTGCCAGCAGTTCGAGCACAGGGACCCACTATGGCTACACCTTC | CASSSSTGTHYGYTF | many | TRBJ1-2 | TRBV2 | -
TGCGCCAGCAACCTAGCCCGGGGCACTGAAGCTTTCTTT | CASNLARGTEAFF | - | TRBJ1-1 | TRBV4-1 | -
TGTGCCAGCAGCTTAGATCCCACAGGGGGACGTCATGACTACACCTTC | CASSLDPTGGRHDYTF | - | TRBJ1-2 | TRBV11-2 | TRBD1
TGTGCCAGCAGCTTAGGGACAGTCGCCTACGAGCAGTACTTC | CASSLGTVAYEQYF | once | TRBJ2-7 | TRBV11-2 | -
TGCGCCAGCAGCCCACGGGGACAGGGGGACCATTACGAGCAGTACTTC | CASSPRGQGDHYEQYF | many | TRBJ2-7 | TRBV5-1 | TRBD1
TGTGCCAGCAGTTCGGGCAGAGCTCAGCCCCAGCATTTT | CASSSGRAQPQHF | - | TRBJ1-5 | TRBV27 | -
TGTGCCAGCAGTAAGAAAGGGGTTCTAGGGTCCCCCGGGGAGCTGTTTTTT | CASSKKGVLGSPGELFF | many | TRBJ2-2 | TRBV6-1 | -
TGTGCCTGGAGTGTCGCGACTAGCGCCAGCGAGCAGTCCTTC | CAWSVATSASEQSF | - | TRBJ2-7 | TRBV30 | TRBD2
TGTGCCAGCTCAGCCAAACAGGGGGGGTCCTACGAGCAGTACTTC | CASSAKQGGSYEQYF | many | TRBJ2-7 | TRBV18 | -
TGTGCCAGCAGCCCCGGGTCGTTAAGCTCCTACGAGCAGTACTTC | CASSPGSLSSYEQYF | - | TRBJ2-7 | TRBV6-1 | -